This T cell receptor (beta chain) derives from a study of blood T cell repertoires in COVID-19. Turning to the study itself: COVID-19 samples collected from the United States, Italy and Spain covered acute and convalescent phases.

The V gene's germline CDR1 is SGHNT and CDR2 YYREEE (reference sequence). The V end was cut by 0 bases, the J end by 8 bases, with 14 bases between. The CDR3 loop spans 14 amino acids. The authors' processing: Reference gene primer amplification yielded estimated nucleated cell counts. Produced via immunoSEQ multiplex PCR; TCRdb's table is partial and in-frame only. Clone size and V and J calls were adopted from that table, with D and trimming inferred from the DNA. Of a few hundred thousand clones listed, 86% are singletons. V gene TRBV5-4 combines with J gene TRBJ1-1; D gene ambiguous. The clonotype was recovered from a woman aged 45-65 years with acute or convalescent COVID-19. The sequencing sample was made of peripheral blood. The CDR3, as DNA: TGTGCCAGCAGCTTGGCCCGGGGTGCTCAGGAAGCTTTCTTT. This translates into CASSLARGAQEAFF.